This entry describes one T cell receptor beta chain. Its antigen is undetermined. The data were taken from a study of STAT5B mutations in CD4+ large granular lymphocyte leukemia. Study background: CD8+ depletion followed by anti-CD4 microbead selection was applied to cryopreserved cells.

Sequencing was performed with immunoSEQ multiplex PCR; in TCRdb, only in-frame clones are kept and a portion is missing. The sample has fewer than 9,000 clones, around 75% seen once. The study, taken as a whole, reports: Only five to seven CD4-sorted patient samples were compared with healthy controls for clonality.

This TCR was sampled from an older woman with CD4+ T-cell large granular lymphocyte leukemia. The sequenced sample consisted of PBMCs.

In DNA, the CDR3 is TGTGCCAGCAGCGTAGTTGCTGGCGGTACAGATACGCAGTATTTT. It translates to CASSVVAGGTDTQYF. V usage is TRBV9 and J usage is TRBJ2-3; D remains ambiguous. Between the trimmed V and J ends, which lost 0 bases and 3 bases, there was a span of 11 bases. In germline, CDR1 is SGDLS, CDR2 YYNGEE. The CDR3 covers 15 residues. Filled out from reference TRBV9 and TRBJ2-3, the complete variable domain reads DSGVTQTPKHLITATGQRVTLRCSPRSGDLSVYWYQQSLDQGLQFLIQYYNGEERAKGNILERFSAQQFPDLHSELNLSSLELGDSALYFCASSVVAGGTDTQYFGPGTRLTVL.